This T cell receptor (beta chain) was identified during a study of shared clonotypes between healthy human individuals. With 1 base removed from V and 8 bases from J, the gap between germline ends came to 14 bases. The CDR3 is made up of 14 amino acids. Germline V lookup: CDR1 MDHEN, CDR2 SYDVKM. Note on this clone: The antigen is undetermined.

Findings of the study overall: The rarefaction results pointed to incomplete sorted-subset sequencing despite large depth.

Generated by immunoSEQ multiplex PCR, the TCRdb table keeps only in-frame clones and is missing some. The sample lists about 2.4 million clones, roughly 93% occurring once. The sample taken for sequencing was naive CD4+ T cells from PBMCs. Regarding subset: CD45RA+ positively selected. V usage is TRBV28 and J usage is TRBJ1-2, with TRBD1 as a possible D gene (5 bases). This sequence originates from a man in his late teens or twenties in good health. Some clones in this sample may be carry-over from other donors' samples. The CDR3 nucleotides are TGTGCCAGCAGTTTATCAGCAGGGTTGGCGGGCTACACCTTC. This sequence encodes CASSLSAGLAGYTF.